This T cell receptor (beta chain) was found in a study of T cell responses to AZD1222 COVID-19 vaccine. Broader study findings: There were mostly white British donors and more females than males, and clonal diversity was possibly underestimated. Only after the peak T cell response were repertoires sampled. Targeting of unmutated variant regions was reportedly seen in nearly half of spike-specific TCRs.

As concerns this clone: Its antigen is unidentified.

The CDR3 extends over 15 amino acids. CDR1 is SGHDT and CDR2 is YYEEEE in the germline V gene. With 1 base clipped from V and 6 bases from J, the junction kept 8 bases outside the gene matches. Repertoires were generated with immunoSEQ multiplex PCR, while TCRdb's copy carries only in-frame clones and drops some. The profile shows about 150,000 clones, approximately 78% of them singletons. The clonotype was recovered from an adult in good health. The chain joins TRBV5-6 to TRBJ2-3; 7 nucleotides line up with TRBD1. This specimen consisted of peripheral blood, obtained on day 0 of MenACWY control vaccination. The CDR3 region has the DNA TGTGCCAGCAGCTTGATATCACAGGGGTCCGATACGCAGTATTTT. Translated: CASSLISQGSDTQYF.